By share, the clone carrying this T cell receptor beta chain ranks as large (0.1 to 1%). The antigen is unknown. Trimming removed 0 bases from V and 3 bases from J, with 8 bases in between. CDR3 length: 14 residues. Adaptor-ligated barcode primers were used to amplify TRBV12-4/TRBJ1-2 clonotypes. Via MiXCR, TCRdb re-called the multiplex PCR reads, giving one row per CDR3 protein. Altogether roughly 500 distinct CDR3 sequences are present, approximately 0.4% being singletons, with the ten largest covering about 25%. Tregs were sorted as CD4+CD25+CD127-/low cells. Study-level results: Tumor memory CD4+ T cell TCR gene usage clustered with blood and lymph node memory CD4+ cells and lymph node naive CD4+ cells.

The sequence was obtained from a female donor with breast cancer. Sample: tumor-infiltrating Tregs sorted from the breast tumor. The chain is built from TRBV12-3 or TRBV12-4 and TRBJ1-2; no definite D call. The CDR3 DNA reads TGTGCCAGCAGTTTAGCAGGAGGAGACTATGGCTACACCTTC. Translation: CASSLAGGDYGYTF.